The 3 T cell receptor beta chains given below trace back to one sample, sequenced in a study of immune evolution from preneoplasia to lung adenocarcinoma. Some clones are missing from TCRdb's copy, which holds only in-frame ones; the method was immunoSEQ multiplex PCR. The top ten clones hold 8.2% of a sample with approximately 5,000 clones, roughly 76% of them seen once. The specimen was FFPE minimally invasive lung adenocarcinoma tissue. These TCRs come from a person between 65 and 79 years old with lung adenocarcinoma.

The rearrangement uses TRBV5-1 and TRBJ1-1; 7 nucleotides align to TRBD1. The CDR3 runs to 12 residues. The V gene's germline CDR1 is SGHRS and CDR2 YFSETQ. Trimming at V came to 4 bases and at J to 3 bases, leaving 0 bases not matched to a gene. The CDR3 reads CASSGQDTEAFF. The CDR3 DNA reads as TGCGCCAGCAGCGGACAGGACACTGAAGCTTTCTTT.

This chain links TRBV2 with TRBJ2-5; 11 bases match TRBD2. The CDR3 runs to 15 residues. CDR1 is SNHLY, CDR2 FYNNEI, per germline. With V trimmed by 4 bases and J by 7 bases, 8 bases remained unmatched. The CDR3 protein is CASSAGSGGAGTQYF. CDR3 in DNA: TGTGCCAGCAGTGCGGGTAGCGGGGGGGCCGGGACCCAGTACTTC.

The chain is built from TRBV5-1 and TRBJ2-1; D gene uncertain. This CDR3 contains 15 residues. Germline loops: CDR1 SGHRS, CDR2 YFSETQ. The ends were cut back, 4 bases at V and 0 bases at J, with 11 bases in the middle. CDR3 DNA: TGCGCCAGCAGCGGAGAACTGAGCTCCTACAATGAGCAGTTCTTC. This codes for CASSGELSSYNEQFF.